This entry features one TCR beta chain sequence. Antigen specificity is unknown. The germline V gene encodes CDR1 SGHRS and CDR2 YFSETQ. V gave up 5 bases and J gave up 0 bases; unmatched junction bases: 4. CDR3 length: 14 amino acids. This sample stems from a study of cytomegalovirus exposure and HLA in healthy donors. 13 Jbeta primers and 60 Vbeta primers were used for the PCR. Here immunoSEQ multiplex PCR was the method, and the copy in TCRdb shows in-frame clones only, minus some. The data show approximately 190,000 clones, around 86% seen once. Study findings and constraints: Most TCR beta V segments were productive about 90% or about 30% of the time in an earlier analysis. Common viral pathogens seemed, in a later analysis, to connect with several of the most significant clusters. The authors later found TCR association rates varying by HLA locus, with DRB1 most and HLA-C fewest. Reports showed the classifier diagnosing cytomegalovirus status with high specificity and sensitivity.

The receptor was isolated from a woman aged 18-35 years in good health and CMV-seronegative. Sequenced: PBMCs. The chain is built from TRBV5-1 and TRBJ2-5; 7 bases are a match to TRBD2. CDR3 coding DNA: TGCGCCAGCAGGGGGGGGAGGTACCAAGAGACCCAGTACTTC. Its protein product is CASRGGRYQETQYF.